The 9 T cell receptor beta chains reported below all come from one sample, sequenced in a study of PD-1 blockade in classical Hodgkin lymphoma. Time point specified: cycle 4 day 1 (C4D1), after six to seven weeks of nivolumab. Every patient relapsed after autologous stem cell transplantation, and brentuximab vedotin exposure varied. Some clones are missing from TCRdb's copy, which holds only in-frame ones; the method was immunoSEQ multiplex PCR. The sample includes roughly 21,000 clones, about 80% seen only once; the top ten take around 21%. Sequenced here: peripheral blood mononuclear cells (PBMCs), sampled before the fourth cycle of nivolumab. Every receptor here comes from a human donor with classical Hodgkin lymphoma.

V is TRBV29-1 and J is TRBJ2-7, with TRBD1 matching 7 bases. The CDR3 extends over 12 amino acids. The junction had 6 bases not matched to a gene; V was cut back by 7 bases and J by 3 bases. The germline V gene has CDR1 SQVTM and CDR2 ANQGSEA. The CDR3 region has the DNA TGCAGCGCAACCCGGGACAGCTACGAGCAGTACTTC. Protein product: CSATRDSYEQYF.

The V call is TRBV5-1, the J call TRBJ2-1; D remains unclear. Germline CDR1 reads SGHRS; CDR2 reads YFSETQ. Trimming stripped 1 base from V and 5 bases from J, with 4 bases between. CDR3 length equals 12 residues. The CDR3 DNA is TGCGCCAGCAGCTTGCCTCACAATGAGCAGTTCTTC. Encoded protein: CASSLPHNEQFF.

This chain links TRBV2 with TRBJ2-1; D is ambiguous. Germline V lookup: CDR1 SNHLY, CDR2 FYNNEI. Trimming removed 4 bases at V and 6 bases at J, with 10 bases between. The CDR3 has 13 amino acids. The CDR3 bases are TGTGCCAGCAGTGTCCTTAGGTCCAATGAGCAGTTCTTC. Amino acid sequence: CASSVLRSNEQFF.

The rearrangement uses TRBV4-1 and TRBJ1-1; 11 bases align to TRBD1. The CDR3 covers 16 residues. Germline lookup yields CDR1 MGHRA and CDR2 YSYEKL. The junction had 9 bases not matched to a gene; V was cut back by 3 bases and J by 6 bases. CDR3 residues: CASSQAPGQGGPEAFF. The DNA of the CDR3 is TGCGCCAGCAGCCAGGCTCCGGGACAGGGGGGTCCTGAAGCTTTCTTT.

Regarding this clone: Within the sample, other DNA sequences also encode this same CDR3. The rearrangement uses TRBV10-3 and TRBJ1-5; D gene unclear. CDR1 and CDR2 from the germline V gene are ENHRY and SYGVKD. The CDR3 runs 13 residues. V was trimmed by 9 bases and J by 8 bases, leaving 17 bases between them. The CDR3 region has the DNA TGTGCCATTACCGTCGATAGATTTGAGCCCCAGCATTTT. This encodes CAITVDRFEPQHF.

The CDR3 sequence is CASSVGGSYEQYF. The CDR3 nucleotides are TGCGCCAGCAGTGTTGGGGGCTCCTACGAGCAGTACTTC. This rearrangement joins TRBV10-1 to TRBJ2-7; D may match TRBD1 or TRBD2 (5 bases each). The length of the CDR3 is 13 residues. V lost 4 bases, J lost 0 bases, and 7 bases lay in between. Germline CDR1 reads WNHNN; CDR2 reads SYGVQD (reference sequence).

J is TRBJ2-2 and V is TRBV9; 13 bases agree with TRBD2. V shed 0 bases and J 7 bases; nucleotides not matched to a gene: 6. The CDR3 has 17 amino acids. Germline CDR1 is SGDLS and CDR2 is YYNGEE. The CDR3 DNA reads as TGTGCCAGCAGCGTAGGACTAGCGGGAGGTTTCGGCGGGGAGCTGTTTTTT. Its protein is CASSVGLAGGFGGELFF. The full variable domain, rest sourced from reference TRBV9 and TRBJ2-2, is DSGVTQTPKHLITATGQRVTLRCSPRSGDLSVYWYQQSLDQGLQFLIQYYNGEERAKGNILERFSAQQFPDLHSELNLSSLELGDSALYFCASSVGLAGGFGGELFFGEGSRLTVL.

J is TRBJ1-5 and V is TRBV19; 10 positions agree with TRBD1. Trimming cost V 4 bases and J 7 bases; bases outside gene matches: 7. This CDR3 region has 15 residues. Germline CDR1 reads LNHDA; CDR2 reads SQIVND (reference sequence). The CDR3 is CASSTPGQGIQPQHF. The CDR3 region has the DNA TGTGCCAGTAGTACCCCGGGACAGGGGATCCAGCCCCAGCATTTT.

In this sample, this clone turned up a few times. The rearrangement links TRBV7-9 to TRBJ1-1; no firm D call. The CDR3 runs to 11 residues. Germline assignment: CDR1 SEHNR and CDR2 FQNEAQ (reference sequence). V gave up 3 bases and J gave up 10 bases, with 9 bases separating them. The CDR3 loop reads CASSFGVRAFF. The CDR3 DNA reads TGTGCCAGCAGCTTTGGGGTTCGAGCTTTCTTT. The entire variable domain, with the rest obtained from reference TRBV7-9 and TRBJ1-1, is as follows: DTGVSQNPRHKITKRGQNVTFRCDPISEHNRLYWYRQTLGQGPEFLTYFQNEAQLEKSRLLSDRFSAERPKGSFSTLEIQRTEQGDSAMYLCASSFGVRAFFGQGTRLTVV.